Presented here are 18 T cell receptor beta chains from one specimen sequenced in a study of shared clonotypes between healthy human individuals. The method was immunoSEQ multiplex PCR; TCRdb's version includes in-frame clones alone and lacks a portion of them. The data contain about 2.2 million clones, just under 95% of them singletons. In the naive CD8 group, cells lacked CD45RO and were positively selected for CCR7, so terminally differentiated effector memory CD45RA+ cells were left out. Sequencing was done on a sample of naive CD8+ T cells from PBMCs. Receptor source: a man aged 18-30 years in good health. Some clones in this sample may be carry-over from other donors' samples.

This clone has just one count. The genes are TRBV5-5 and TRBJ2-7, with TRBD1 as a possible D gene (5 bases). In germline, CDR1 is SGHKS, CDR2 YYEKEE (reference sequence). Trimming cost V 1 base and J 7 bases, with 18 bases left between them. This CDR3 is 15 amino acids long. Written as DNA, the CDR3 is TGTGCCAGCAGCTTGCGTGGCAGGGCCCTCGAGGAGCAGTACTTC. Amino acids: CASSLRGRALEEQYF.

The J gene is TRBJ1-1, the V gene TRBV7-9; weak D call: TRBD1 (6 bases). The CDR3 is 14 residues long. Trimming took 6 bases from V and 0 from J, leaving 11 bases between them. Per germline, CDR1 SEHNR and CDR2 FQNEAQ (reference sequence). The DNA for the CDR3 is TGTGCCAGCAGGACCCAGGGGATGAACACTGAAGCTTTCTTT. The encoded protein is CASRTQGMNTEAFF.

The CDR3, as DNA: TGTGCCAGCAGTGAAGCGACGGCGGAGGGGTCAGATACGCAGTATTTT. The encoded protein is CASSEATAEGSDTQYF. The J gene is TRBJ2-3, the V gene TRBV6-1, with D tentatively TRBD2 (6 bases). CDR3 length: 16 amino acids. Germline CDR1 reads MNHNS; CDR2 reads SASEGT. V gave up 0 bases and J gave up 4 bases, with 14 bases separating them.

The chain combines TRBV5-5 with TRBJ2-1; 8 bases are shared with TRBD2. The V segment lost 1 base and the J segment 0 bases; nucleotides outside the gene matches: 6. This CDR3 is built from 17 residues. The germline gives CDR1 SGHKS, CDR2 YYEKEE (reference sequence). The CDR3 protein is CASSLTSGESSYNEQFF. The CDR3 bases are TGTGCCAGCAGCTTGACTAGCGGAGAAAGCTCCTACAATGAGCAGTTCTTC.

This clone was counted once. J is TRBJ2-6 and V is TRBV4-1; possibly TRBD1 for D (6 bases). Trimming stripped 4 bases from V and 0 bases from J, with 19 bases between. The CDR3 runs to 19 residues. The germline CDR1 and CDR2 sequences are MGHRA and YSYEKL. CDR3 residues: CASSPFTAGVRSGANVLTF. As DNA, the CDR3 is TGCGCCAGCAGCCCCTTCACGGCAGGGGTCCGCTCTGGGGCCAACGTCCTGACTTTC.

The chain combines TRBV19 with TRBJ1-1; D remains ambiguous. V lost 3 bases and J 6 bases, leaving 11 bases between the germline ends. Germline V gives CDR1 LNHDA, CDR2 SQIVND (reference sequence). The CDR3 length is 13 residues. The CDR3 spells CASSILTGSEAFF. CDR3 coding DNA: TGTGCCAGTAGTATTCTCACGGGCTCTGAAGCTTTCTTT.

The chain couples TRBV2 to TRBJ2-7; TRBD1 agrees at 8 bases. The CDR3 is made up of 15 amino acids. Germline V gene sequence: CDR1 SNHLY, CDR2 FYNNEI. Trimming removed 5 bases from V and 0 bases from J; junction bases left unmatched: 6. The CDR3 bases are TGTGCCAGCAGTCCGAACAGGGGGTACTCCTACGAGCAGTACTTC. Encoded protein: CASSPNRGYSYEQYF.

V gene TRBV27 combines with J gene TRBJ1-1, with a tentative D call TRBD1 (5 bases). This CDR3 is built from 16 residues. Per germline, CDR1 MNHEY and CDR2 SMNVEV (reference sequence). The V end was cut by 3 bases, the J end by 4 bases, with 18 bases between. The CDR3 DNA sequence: TGTGCCAGCAGTTTGTATGGGATAAGGGGTACCACTGAAGCTTTCTTT. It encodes CASSLYGIRGTTEAFF.

CDR3 sequence (DNA): TGTGCCAGCACCCAAAAGGCGGCTAGCACAGATACGCAGTATTTT. This sequence encodes CASTQKAASTDTQYF. J is TRBJ2-3 and V is TRBV9, with D uncertain. Germline V gene data show CDR1 as SGDLS and CDR2 as YYNGEE. The CDR3 consists of 15 residues. V was trimmed by 6 bases and J by 0 bases, leaving 14 bases between them.

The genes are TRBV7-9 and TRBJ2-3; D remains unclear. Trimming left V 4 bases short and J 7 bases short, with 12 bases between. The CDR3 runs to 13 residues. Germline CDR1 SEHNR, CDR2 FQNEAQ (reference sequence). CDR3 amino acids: CASSWPGRHTQYF. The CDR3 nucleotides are TGTGCCAGCAGCTGGCCCGGTAGGCATACGCAGTATTTT.

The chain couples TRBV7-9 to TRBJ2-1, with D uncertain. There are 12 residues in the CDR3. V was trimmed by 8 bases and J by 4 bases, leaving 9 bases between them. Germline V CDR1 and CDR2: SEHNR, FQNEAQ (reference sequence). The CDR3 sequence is CASGMKYNEQFF. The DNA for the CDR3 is TGTGCCAGCGGAATGAAGTACAATGAGCAGTTCTTC.

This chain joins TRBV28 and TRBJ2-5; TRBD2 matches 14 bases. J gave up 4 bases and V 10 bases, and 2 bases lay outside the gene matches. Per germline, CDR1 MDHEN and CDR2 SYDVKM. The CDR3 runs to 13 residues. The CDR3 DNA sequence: TGTGCCACCGGGACTAGCGGGAGAGAGACCCAGTACTTC. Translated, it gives CATGTSGRETQYF.

CDR3 coding DNA: TGTGCCAGCAGCCGCGGGACAGCGGGCAATCAGCCCCAGCATTTT. This encodes CASSRGTAGNQPQHF. The rearrangement joins TRBV4-2 to TRBJ1-5; TRBD1 matches at 7 bases. Trimming removed 4 bases from V and 2 bases from J; junction bases left unmatched: 5. The CDR3 has 15 amino acids. Germline assignment: CDR1 LGHNA and CDR2 YNFKEQ.

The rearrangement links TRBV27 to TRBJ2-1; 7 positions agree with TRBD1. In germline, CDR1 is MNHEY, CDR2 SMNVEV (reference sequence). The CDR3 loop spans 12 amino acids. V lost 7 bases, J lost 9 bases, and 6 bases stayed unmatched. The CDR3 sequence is CASTYRGTEQFF. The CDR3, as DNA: TGTGCCAGCACTTACAGGGGCACTGAGCAGTTCTTC.

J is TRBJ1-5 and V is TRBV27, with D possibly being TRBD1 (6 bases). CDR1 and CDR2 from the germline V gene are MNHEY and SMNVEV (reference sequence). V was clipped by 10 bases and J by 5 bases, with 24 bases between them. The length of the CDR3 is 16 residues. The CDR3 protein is CATAPLTGFGDQPQHF. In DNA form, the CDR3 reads TGTGCCACCGCACCCCTCACAGGGTTTGGAGATCAGCCCCAGCATTTT.

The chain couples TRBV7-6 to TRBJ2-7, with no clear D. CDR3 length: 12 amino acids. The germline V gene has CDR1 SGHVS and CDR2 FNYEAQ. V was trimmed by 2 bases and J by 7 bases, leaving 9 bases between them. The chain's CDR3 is CASSLTPREQYF. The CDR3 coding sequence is TGTGCCAGCAGCTTAACCCCCCGGGAGCAGTACTTC. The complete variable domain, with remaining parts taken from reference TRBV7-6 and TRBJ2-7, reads GAGVSQSPRYKVTKRGQDVALRCDPISGHVSLYWYRQALGQGPEFLTYFNYEAQQDKSGLPNDRFSAERPEGSISTLTIQRTEQRDSAMYRCASSLTPREQYFGPGTRLTVT.

The CDR3 nucleotides are TGCGCCAGCAGAATCCCGGGAGCCCCAGATACGCAGTATTTT. The encoded protein is CASRIPGAPDTQYF. The chain employs TRBV4-1 and TRBJ2-3; D might be TRBD2 (6 bases). With 6 bases removed from V and 4 bases from J, the gap between germline ends came to 14 bases. The CDR3 is 14 residues long. Germline lookup yields CDR1 MGHRA and CDR2 YSYEKL.

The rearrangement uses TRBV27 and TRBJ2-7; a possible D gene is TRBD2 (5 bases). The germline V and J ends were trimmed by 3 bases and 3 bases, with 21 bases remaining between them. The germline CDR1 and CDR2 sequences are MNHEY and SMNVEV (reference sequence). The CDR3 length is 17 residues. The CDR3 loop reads CASSFQFGDGLHYEQYF. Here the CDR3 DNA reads TGTGCCAGCAGTTTCCAGTTCGGTGATGGACTCCACTACGAGCAGTACTTC.